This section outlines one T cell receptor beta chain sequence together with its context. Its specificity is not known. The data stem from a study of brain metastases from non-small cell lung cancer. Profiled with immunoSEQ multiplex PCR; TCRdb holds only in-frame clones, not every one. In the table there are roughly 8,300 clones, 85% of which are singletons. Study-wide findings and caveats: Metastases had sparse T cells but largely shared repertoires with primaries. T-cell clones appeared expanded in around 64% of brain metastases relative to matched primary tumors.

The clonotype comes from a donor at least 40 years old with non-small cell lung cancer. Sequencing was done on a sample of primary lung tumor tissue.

CDR3 sequence: CASSQVTGNQPQHF. CDR3 bases: TGCGCCAGCAGCCAAGTTACCGGGAACCAGCCCCAGCATTTT. This sequence joins TRBV4-3 and TRBJ1-5; D unclear. Germline V gives CDR1 LGHNA, CDR2 YSLEER. V dropped 1 base and J dropped 7 bases, with 11 bases sitting between them. The CDR3 extends over 14 amino acids.